A selection of T cell receptor beta chains follows, all from one sample in a study of T cell responses to AZD1222 COVID-19 vaccine. Sequenced by immunoSEQ multiplex PCR; TCRdb stores in-frame clones only, minus some. The data hold about 160,000 clones, with around 90% observed a single time. The material sequenced was peripheral blood, taken on day 0 of AZD1222 vaccination. These receptors all stem from an adult in good health. Both conserved end residues are part of each CDR3. A D gene is named only where the DNA matches it firmly. Clone size is not always given. Where it is, it says once, few, many or a class for expanded clones.

v_call	d_call	j_call	clone_size	cdr3_nt	cdr3_aa
TRBV6-6	.	TRBJ1-6	.	TGTGCCAGCAGTCGAACCACGGCCCTCCCAAGGGCAGAGTCACCCCTCCACTTT	CASSRTTALPRAESPLHF
TRBV10-3	.	TRBJ1-4	.	TGTGCCATCAGTGACCCAGGACGTAGGGATGAAAAACTGTTTTTT	CAISDPGRRDEKLFF
TRBV24-1	TRBD1	TRBJ2-7	few	TGTGCCACCAGTGATTCCCGACGGACAGGTAGGACCTACGAGCAGTACTTC	CATSDSRRTGRTYEQYF
TRBV5-6	.	TRBJ2-7	.	TGTGCCAGCAGCTTGGTAGTGGGCGGTGTCTCCTACGAGCAGTACTTC	CASSLVVGGVSYEQYF
TRBV2	.	TRBJ1-1	.	TGTGCCAGCAGTGGGACACCCGGAAGGGCTGAAGCTTTCTTT	CASSGTPGRAEAFF
TRBV11-3	.	TRBJ2-7	.	TGTGCCAGCAGCTCGGGGACCGTAACGCCCTACGAGCAGTACTTC	CASSSGTVTPYEQYF
TRBV6-2/TRBV6-3	.	TRBJ2-3	.	TGTGCCAGCAGTTACGGAAGGGAATTGGCCACAGATACGCAGTATTTT	CASSYGRELATDTQYF
TRBV10-3	TRBD1	TRBJ2-7	.	TGTGCCATCAGTGATTCGAACCGGGACAGGGACCACTACGAGCAGTACTTC	CAISDSNRDRDHYEQYF
TRBV7-2	.	TRBJ1-1	.	TGTGCCAGCAGCTTAGGGACGGCGAACACTGAAGCTTTCTTT	CASSLGTANTEAFF
TRBV5-3	TRBD2	TRBJ2-1	.	TGTGCCAGAAGCCGGGGACTAGCGGGAGCCGTTGAGCAGTTCTTC	CARSRGLAGAVEQFF
TRBV4-3	.	TRBJ2-7	.	TGCGCCAGCAGCCAAGTGTACCCTGTTGACTACGAGCAGTACTTC	CASSQVYPVDYEQYF
TRBV11-2	.	TRBJ2-7	.	TGTGCCAGCAGCTCACAGGCCCAGTCCTACGAGCAGTACTTC	CASSSQAQSYEQYF
TRBV28	.	TRBJ1-3	.	TGTGCCAGCAGTCCCCGGAGAGGAAACACCATATATTTT	CASSPRRGNTIYF
TRBV30	.	TRBJ2-2	few	TGTGCCTGGAGGAATGTTTTGGGGGAGCTGTTTTTT	CAWRNVLGELFF
TRBV7-9	.	TRBJ1-3	.	TGTGCCAGCAGCCCATTGGGCTCTGGAAACACCATATATTTT	CASSPLGSGNTIYF
TRBV3-1/TRBV3-2	.	TRBJ2-1	few	TGTGCCAGCAGCCCGGGGCCCTTCTACAATGAGCAGTTCTTC	CASSPGPFYNEQFF
TRBV5-1	.	TRBJ1-1	.	TGCGCCAGCAGCTTGAGGTTCCGGGTATTTGACACTGAAGCTTTCTTT	CASSLRFRVFDTEAFF
TRBV5-1	TRBD1	TRBJ1-2	.	TGCGCCAGCAGCTTGGAAGGGACAGGGGATGGCTACACCTTC	CASSLEGTGDGYTF
TRBV30	.	TRBJ1-2	.	TGTGCCTGGAGATTGAGAGGCTACACCTTC	CAWRLRGYTF
TRBV19	TRBD2	TRBJ2-1	.	TGTGCCAGTAGGCCCCGCGGGGGACAGCAGTTCTTC	CASRPRGGQQFF
TRBV27	TRBD2	TRBJ2-7	.	TGTGCCAGCACCCCACCGGGGGGGTACGAGCAGTACTTC	CASTPPGGYEQYF
TRBV28	.	TRBJ2-7	.	TGTGCCAGCAGTCTTGGGACCGGAGGGCAGTACTTC	CASSLGTGGQYF
TRBV6-5	TRBD2	TRBJ2-2	.	TGTGCCAGCAGTTCCTCCCCGAGCGGGAGGGCCGGGGAGCTGTTTTTT	CASSSSPSGRAGELFF
TRBV4-1	TRBD2	TRBJ2-4	.	TGCGCCAGCAGCCAAGCTACGGGTGAGCGGGGAGTACGGGCGCGAAACATTCAGTACTTC	CASSQATGERGVRARNIQYF
TRBV9	TRBD2	TRBJ2-1	.	TGTGCCAGCAGCACCCCCCTGGGGCGGGAGGGCCCCTACAATGAGCAGTTCTTC	CASSTPLGREGPYNEQFF
TRBV7-2	.	TRBJ1-5	.	TGTGCCAGCAGCTTAAGGGATCAGCCCCAGCATTTT	CASSLRDQPQHF
TRBV10-2	.	TRBJ2-3	.	TGCGCCAGCAGCAGAGGGGTTGTGGGCACAGATACGCAGTATTTT	CASSRGVVGTDTQYF
TRBV4-3	.	TRBJ2-7	once	TGCGCCAGCAGCCAAGGCGTGTCCATAGGGGGAGAGCAGTACTTC	CASSQGVSIGGEQYF
TRBV5-1	.	TRBJ1-3	once	TGCGCCAGCAGTGGGGGGGATATTGGAAACACCATATATTTT	CASSGGDIGNTIYF
TRBV30	.	TRBJ1-5	.	TGTGCCTGGAGTGTAACGGACAATCAGCCCCAGCATTTT	CAWSVTDNQPQHF
TRBV30	.	TRBJ2-2	.	TGTGCCTGGAATGGCGGAAAGAACACCGGGGAGCTGTTTTTT	CAWNGGKNTGELFF
TRBV28	TRBD1	TRBJ2-3	.	TGTGCCAGCAGTACAGACAGGGGAACAGATACGCAGTATTTT	CASSTDRGTDTQYF
TRBV6-5	.	TRBJ2-1	once	TGTGCCAGCAGTTACGACAGTTACAATGAGCAGTTCTTC	CASSYDSYNEQFF
TRBV9	.	TRBJ2-1	.	TGTGCCAGCAGCCTGGAAGGGGGCTCCTACAATGAGCAGTTCTTC	CASSLEGGSYNEQFF
TRBV6-2/TRBV6-3	TRBD1	TRBJ2-5	.	TGTGCCAGCAGTCTATACAGGGGGCGCGCCCAAGAGACCCAGTACTTC	CASSLYRGRAQETQYF
TRBV3-1/TRBV3-2	.	TRBJ2-7	.	TGTGCCAGCAGCCAAGATAATCGGGTAACCTACGAGCAGTACTTC	CASSQDNRVTYEQYF
TRBV19	.	TRBJ1-2	.	TGTGCGCGGGGGGAATCTGGCTACACCTTC	CARGESGYTF
TRBV27	.	TRBJ2-1	.	TGTGCCAGCAGTCGACAACTGCCAAACTACAATGAGCAGTTCTTC	CASSRQLPNYNEQFF
TRBV28	.	TRBJ1-6	.	TGTGCCAGCAGTTTAGGCAGGCATTCACCCCTCCACTTT	CASSLGRHSPLHF
TRBV4-2	.	TRBJ1-2	.	TGTGCCAGCAGCCAAGATCGAGTGGGCGGTTGGGGCTACACCTTC	CASSQDRVGGWGYTF
TRBV28	.	TRBJ1-1	.	TGTGCCAGCAGTCCACAGCGGATGAACACTGAAGCTTTCTTT	CASSPQRMNTEAFF
TRBV6-2/TRBV6-3	.	TRBJ2-3	.	TGTGCCAGCAGTTTCCAGGGGGGGTCGACAGATACGCAGTATTTT	CASSFQGGSTDTQYF
TRBV6-5	.	TRBJ1-3	once	TGTGCCAGCAGTTACGCGGGGAGCTCTGGAAACACCATATATTTT	CASSYAGSSGNTIYF
TRBV13	.	TRBJ2-1	once	TGTGCCAGCAGCTTATGGACGGACAATTTCTACAATGAGCAGTTCTTC	CASSLWTDNFYNEQFF
TRBV24-1	TRBD1	TRBJ2-1	.	TGTGCCACCAGTGATTTAGGGACAGGGTACAATGAGCAGTTCTTC	CATSDLGTGYNEQFF
TRBV29-1	.	TRBJ2-7	.	TGCAGCGTTGAAGAGGGGATTGGGGGGCTTTTCAACGAGCAGTACTTC	CSVEEGIGGLFNEQYF
TRBV4-1	.	TRBJ2-1	.	TGCGCCAGCAGCCGGACTGAAAGCTCCTACAATGAGCAGTTCTTC	CASSRTESSYNEQFF
TRBV6-1	.	TRBJ1-2	.	TGTGCCAGCGGTGAGGGGGTGCGCTATGGCTACACCTTC	CASGEGVRYGYTF
TRBV28	TRBD2	TRBJ2-2	.	TGTGCCGCCCGGGGCGGGAGCTATGACACCGGGGAGCTGTTTTTT	CAARGGSYDTGELFF
TRBV6-2/TRBV6-3	TRBD1	TRBJ2-7	.	TGTGCCAGCAGTTCCTACCCTGGGACAGGTGACTACGAGCAGTACTTC	CASSSYPGTGDYEQYF
TRBV24-1	.	TRBJ2-1	.	TGTGCCACCAGTGATGCTGGACTAAGTGAGCAGTTCTTC	CATSDAGLSEQFF
TRBV7-2	.	TRBJ1-2	.	TGTGCCAGCAGCCCTATACTGGCTAACTATGGCTACACCTTC	CASSPILANYGYTF
TRBV3-1/TRBV3-2	TRBD2	TRBJ2-7	once	TGTGCCAGCAGCCGGACTAGCGGGAGGATCCACGAGCAGTACTTC	CASSRTSGRIHEQYF
TRBV7-9	.	TRBJ1-3	.	TGTGCCAGCAGCTTAGGGCAGCTCAACTCTGGAAACACCATATATTTT	CASSLGQLNSGNTIYF
TRBV18	.	TRBJ2-2	.	TGTGCCAGCTCACCGGGACAGAACACCGGGGAGCTGTTTTTT	CASSPGQNTGELFF
TRBV25-1	.	TRBJ2-2	once	TGTGCCAGCAATCCTCACTCGGGCGGGGAGCTGTTTTTT	CASNPHSGGELFF
TRBV3-1/TRBV3-2	.	TRBJ1-2	.	TGTGCCAGCAGCCAAGGTTGGCAGGGGAACTATGGCTACACCTTC	CASSQGWQGNYGYTF